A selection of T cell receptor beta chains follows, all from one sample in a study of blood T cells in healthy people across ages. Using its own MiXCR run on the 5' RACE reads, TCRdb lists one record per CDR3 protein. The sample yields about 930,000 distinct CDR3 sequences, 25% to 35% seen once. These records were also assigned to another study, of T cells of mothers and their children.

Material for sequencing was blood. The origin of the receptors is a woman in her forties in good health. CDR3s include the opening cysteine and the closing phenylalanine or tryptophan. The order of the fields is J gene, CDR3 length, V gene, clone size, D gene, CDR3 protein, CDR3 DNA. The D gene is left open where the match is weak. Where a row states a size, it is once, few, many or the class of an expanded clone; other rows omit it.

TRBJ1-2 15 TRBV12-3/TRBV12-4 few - CASSRERSFNYGYTF TGTGCCAGCTCCCGGGAGCGCAGCTTCAACTATGGCTACACCTTC
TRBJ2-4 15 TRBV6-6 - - CASSFSGLGKNIQYF TGTGCCAGCAGTTTTTCAGGGCTTGGCAAAAACATTCAGTACTTC
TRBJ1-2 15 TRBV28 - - CASRPWGGGLHGYTF TGTGCCAGCAGACCGTGGGGTGGCGGGCTGCATGGCTACACCTTC
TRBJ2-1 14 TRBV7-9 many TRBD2 CASSTSGSYNEQFF TGTGCCAGCAGTACTAGCGGGAGCTACAATGAGCAGTTCTTC
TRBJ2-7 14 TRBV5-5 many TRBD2 CASSFGGASYEQYF TGTGCCAGCAGCTTCGGGGGGGCGTCCTACGAGCAGTACTTC
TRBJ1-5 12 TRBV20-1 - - CSAGGGNQPQHF TGCAGTGCTGGGGGGGGCAATCAGCCCCAGCATTTT
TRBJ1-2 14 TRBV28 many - CASSGGGRALGYTF TGTGCCAGCAGTGGAGGAGGCAGGGCCCTTGGCTACACCTTC
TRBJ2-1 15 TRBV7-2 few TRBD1 CASSSWTGKDNEQFF TGTGCCAGCAGCTCATGGACAGGGAAGGACAATGAGCAGTTCTTC
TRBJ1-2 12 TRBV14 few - CASSTQGYGYTF TGTGCCAGCAGCACTCAGGGTTATGGCTACACCTTC
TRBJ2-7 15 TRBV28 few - CASSLAAGGEYEQYF TGTGCCAGCAGTTTGGCGGCAGGCGGAGAGTACGAGCAGTACTTC
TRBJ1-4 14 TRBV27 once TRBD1 CATRGQDRPGKLFF TGTGCCACCCGGGGCCAGGACAGGCCGGGAAAACTGTTTTTT
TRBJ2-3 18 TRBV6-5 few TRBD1 CASSYDRVSDFTTDTQYF TGTGCCAGCAGTTACGACAGGGTGTCTGATTTCACCACAGATACGCAGTATTTT
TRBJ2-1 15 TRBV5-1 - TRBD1 CASGPRQGAYNEQFF TGCGCCAGCGGACCCCGACAGGGAGCCTACAATGAGCAGTTCTTC
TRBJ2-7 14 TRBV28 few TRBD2 CASRSGGPPYEQYF TGTGCCAGCAGAAGCGGGGGTCCCCCCTACGAGCAGTACTTC
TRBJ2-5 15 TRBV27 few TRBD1 CASSSRDRGSETQYF TGTGCCAGCAGTTCCCGGGACAGGGGTAGCGAGACCCAGTACTTC
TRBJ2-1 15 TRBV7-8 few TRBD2 CASSLAGGLAGEQFF TGTGCCAGCAGCTTAGCGGGAGGGCTAGCCGGTGAGCAGTTCTTC
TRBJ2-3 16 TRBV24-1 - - CATSDFNRGGTDTQYF TGTGCCACCAGTGATTTTAACCGGGGAGGCACAGATACGCAGTATTTT
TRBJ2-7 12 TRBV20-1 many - CSAQFTYYEQYF TGCAGTGCCCAATTCACCTACTACGAGCAGTACTTC
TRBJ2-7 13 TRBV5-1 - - CASSTEQTFEQYF TGCGCCAGCAGCACCGAACAGACCTTCGAGCAGTACTTC
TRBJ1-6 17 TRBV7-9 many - CASSLAVGSTNNSPLHF TGTGCCAGCAGCTTAGCCGTGGGTTCAACGAATAATTCACCCCTCCACTTT
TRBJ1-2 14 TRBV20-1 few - CSATVNRLRGGYTF TGCAGTGCTACGGTTAACAGGCTAAGGGGAGGCTACACCTTC
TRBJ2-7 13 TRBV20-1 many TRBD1 CSAPKGQNYEQYF TGCAGTGCGCCGAAGGGACAGAACTACGAGCAGTACTTC
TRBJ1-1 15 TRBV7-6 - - CASSTLAGANTEAFF TGTGCCAGCAGCACCCTAGCGGGGGCGAACACTGAAGCTTTCTTT
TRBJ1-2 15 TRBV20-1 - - CSAREQTGAIYGYTF TGCAGTGCTAGAGAGCAGACAGGAGCTATCTATGGCTACACCTTC
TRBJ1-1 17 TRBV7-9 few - CASSLAGGRRQNTEAFF TGTGCCAGCAGCTTAGCAGGGGGGAGAAGACAGAACACTGAAGCTTTCTTT
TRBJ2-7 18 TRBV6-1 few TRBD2 CASSQKLAGTAPGHEQYF TGTGCCAGCAGTCAAAAACTAGCGGGGACGGCTCCTGGCCACGAGCAGTACTTC
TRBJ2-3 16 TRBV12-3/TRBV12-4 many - CASSLPGPASKDTQYF TGTGCCAGCAGTTTACCCGGGCCTGCCAGCAAGGATACGCAGTATTTT
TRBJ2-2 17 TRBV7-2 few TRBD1 CASLLVGDRDNTGELFF TGTGCCAGCCTCCTTGTGGGCGACAGGGATAACACCGGGGAGCTGTTTTTT
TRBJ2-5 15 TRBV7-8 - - CASSFQIPEEETQYF TGTGCCAGCAGCTTCCAAATTCCTGAGGAAGAGACCCAGTACTTC
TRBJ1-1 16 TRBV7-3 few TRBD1 CASSLQGVGMNTEAFF TGTGCCAGCAGCTTACAGGGGGTGGGGATGAACACTGAAGCTTTCTTT
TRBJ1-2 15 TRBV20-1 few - CSAPKGPPPGYGYTF TGCAGTGCTCCCAAGGGGCCCCCACCGGGGTATGGCTACACCTTC
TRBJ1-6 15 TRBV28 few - CASSFKGSYNSPLHF TGTGCCAGCAGTTTTAAGGGATCCTATAATTCACCCCTCCACTTT
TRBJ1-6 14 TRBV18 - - CASSPYLGDSPLHF TGTGCCAGCTCACCGTATTTGGGGGATTCACCCCTCCACTTT
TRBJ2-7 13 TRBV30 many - CACMVPVSYEQYF TGTGCCTGCATGGTCCCCGTCTCCTACGAGCAGTACTTC
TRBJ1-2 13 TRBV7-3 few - CASSSMTNYGYTF TGTGCCAGCAGCTCGATGACAAACTATGGCTACACCTTC
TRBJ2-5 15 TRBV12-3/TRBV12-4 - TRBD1 CASSLPGQDYNEQYF TGTGCCAGCAGTTTACCGGGACAGGACTACAATGAGCAGTACTTC
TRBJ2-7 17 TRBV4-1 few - CASSQSTRVGDSYEQYF TGCGCCAGCAGCCAATCTACTCGGGTCGGAGACTCCTACGAGCAGTACTTC
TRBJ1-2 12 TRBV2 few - CASRADRDGYTF TGTGCCAGCAGGGCGGACAGAGATGGCTACACCTTC
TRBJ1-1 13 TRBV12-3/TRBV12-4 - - CVSSLGPNTEAFF TGTGTCAGCAGTCTAGGACCCAACACTGAAGCTTTCTTT
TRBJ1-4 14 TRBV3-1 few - CASSQVGGNEKLFF TGTGCCAGCAGCCAAGTTGGAGGAAATGAAAAACTGTTTTTT
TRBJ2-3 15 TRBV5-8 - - CASSLVDRHTDTQYF TGTGCCAGCAGCTTGGTGGACAGACACACAGATACGCAGTATTTT
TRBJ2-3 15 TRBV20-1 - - CSARLNRKSTDTQYF TGCAGTGCTAGATTAAACAGGAAAAGCACAGATACGCAGTATTTT
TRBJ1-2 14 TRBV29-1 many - CSVGLLGGNYGYTF TGCAGCGTTGGGCTGTTAGGGGGGAATTATGGCTACACCTTC
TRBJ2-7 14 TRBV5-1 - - CASSLGAGEEAQYF TGCGCCAGCAGCTTAGGCGCTGGGGAAGAGGCCCAGTACTTC
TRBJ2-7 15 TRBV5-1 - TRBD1 CASSFAGTGVYEQYF TGCGCCAGCAGCTTCGCCGGGACAGGGGTGTACGAGCAGTACTTC
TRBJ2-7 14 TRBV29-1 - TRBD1 CSVVEGTGAYEQYF TGCAGCGTTGTAGAGGGGACAGGGGCCTACGAGCAGTACTTC